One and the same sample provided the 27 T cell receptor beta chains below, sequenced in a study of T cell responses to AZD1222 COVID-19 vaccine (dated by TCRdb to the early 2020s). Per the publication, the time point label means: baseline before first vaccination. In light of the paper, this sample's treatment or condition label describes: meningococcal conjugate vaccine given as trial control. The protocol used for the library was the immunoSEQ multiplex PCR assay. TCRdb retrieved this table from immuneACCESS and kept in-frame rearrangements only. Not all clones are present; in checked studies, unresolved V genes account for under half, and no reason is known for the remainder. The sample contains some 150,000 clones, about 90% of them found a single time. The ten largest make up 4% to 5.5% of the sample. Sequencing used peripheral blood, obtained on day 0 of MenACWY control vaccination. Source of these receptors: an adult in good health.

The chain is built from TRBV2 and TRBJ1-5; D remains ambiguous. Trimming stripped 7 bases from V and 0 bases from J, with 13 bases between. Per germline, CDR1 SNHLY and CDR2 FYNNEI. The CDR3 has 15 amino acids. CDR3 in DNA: TGTGCCAGCACCCCCGACGGGATTAGCAATCAGCCCCAGCATTTT. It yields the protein CASTPDGISNQPQHF.

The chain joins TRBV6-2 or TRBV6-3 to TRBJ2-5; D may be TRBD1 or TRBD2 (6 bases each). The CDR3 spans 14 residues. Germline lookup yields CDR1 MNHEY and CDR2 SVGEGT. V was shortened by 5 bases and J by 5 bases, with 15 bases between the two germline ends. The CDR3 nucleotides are TGTGCCAGCAGTCGAAGCCGGGGGCGCGAGACCCAGTACTTC. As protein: CASSRSRGRETQYF.

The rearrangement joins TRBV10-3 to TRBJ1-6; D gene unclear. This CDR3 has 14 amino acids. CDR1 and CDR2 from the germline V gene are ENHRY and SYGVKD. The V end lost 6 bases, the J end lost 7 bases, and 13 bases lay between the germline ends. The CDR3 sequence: CAIRPPQPNSPLHF. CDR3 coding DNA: TGTGCCATCAGGCCTCCACAGCCCAATTCACCCCTCCACTTT.

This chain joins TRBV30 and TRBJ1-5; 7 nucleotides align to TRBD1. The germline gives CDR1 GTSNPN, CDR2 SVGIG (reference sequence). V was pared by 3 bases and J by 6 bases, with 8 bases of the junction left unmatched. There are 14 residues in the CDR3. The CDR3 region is CAWSRDSSVQPQHF. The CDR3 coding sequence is TGTGCCTGGAGCCGGGACAGTTCGGTTCAGCCCCAGCATTTT.

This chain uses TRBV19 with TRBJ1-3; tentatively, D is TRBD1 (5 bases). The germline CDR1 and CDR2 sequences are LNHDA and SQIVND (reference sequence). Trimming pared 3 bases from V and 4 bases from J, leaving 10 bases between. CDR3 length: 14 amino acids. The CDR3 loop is CASSIAGMGNTIYF. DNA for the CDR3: TGTGCCAGTAGTATTGCAGGGATGGGAAACACCATATATTTT.

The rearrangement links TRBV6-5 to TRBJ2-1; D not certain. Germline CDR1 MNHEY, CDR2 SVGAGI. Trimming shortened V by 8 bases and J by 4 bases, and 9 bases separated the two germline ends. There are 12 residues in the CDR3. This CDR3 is CASQSLYNEQFF. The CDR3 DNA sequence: TGTGCCAGCCAAAGCTTATACAATGAGCAGTTCTTC.

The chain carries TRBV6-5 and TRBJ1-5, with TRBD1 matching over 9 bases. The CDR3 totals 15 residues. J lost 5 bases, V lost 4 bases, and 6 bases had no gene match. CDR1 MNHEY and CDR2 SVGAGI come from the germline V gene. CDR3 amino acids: CASSSGTGYDQPQHF. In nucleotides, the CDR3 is TGTGCCAGCAGTTCCGGGACAGGGTATGATCAGCCCCAGCATTTT.

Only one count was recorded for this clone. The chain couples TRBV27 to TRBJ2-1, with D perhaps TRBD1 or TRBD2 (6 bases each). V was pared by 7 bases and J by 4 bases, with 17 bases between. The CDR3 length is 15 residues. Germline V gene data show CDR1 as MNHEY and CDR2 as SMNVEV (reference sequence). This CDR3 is CASKGGSGPYNEQFF. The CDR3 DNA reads TGTGCCAGCAAAGGGGGTAGCGGACCGTACAATGAGCAGTTCTTC.

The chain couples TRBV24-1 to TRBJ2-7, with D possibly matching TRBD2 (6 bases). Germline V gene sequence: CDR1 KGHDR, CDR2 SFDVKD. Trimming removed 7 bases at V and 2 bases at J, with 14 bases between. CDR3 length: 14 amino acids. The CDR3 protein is CATSPSGPPYEQYF. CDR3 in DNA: TGTGCCACCAGCCCGAGCGGGCCCCCCTACGAGCAGTACTTC.

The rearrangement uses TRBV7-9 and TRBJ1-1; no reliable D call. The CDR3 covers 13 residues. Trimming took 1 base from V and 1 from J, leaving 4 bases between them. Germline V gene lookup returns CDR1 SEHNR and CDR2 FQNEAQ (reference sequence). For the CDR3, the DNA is TGTGCCAGCAGCTTAGACTCGAACACTGAAGCTTTCTTT. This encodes CASSLDSNTEAFF. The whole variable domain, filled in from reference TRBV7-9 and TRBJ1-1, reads DTGVSQNPRHKITKRGQNVTFRCDPISEHNRLYWYRQTLGQGPEFLTYFQNEAQLEKSRLLSDRFSAERPKGSFSTLEIQRTEQGDSAMYLCASSLDSNTEAFFGQGTRLTVV.

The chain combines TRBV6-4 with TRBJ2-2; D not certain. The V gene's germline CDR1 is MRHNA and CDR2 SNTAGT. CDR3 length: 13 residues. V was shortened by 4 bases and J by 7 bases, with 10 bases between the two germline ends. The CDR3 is CASSVKLDGELFF. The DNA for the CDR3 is TGTGCCAGCAGTGTAAAGTTGGACGGGGAGCTGTTTTTT.

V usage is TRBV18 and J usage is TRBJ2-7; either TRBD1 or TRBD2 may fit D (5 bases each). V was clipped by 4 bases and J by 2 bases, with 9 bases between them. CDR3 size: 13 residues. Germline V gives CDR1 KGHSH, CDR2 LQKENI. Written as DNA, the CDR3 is TGTGCCAGCTCACGGGACGTTACCTACGAGCAGTACTTC. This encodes CASSRDVTYEQYF.

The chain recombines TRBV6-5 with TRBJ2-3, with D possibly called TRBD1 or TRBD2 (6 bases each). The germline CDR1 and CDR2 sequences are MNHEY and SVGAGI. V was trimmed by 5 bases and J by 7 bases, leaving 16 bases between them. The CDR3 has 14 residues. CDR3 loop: CASSPGGFGNTQYF. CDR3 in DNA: TGTGCCAGCAGTCCCGGGGGCTTCGGAAATACGCAGTATTTT.

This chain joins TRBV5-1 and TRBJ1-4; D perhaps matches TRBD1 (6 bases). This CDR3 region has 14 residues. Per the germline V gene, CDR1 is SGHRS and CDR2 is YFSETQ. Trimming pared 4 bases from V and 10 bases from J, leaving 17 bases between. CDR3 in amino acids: CASSPGDTGAKLFF. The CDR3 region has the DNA TGCGCCAGCAGCCCAGGGGACACTGGGGCAAAACTGTTTTTT.

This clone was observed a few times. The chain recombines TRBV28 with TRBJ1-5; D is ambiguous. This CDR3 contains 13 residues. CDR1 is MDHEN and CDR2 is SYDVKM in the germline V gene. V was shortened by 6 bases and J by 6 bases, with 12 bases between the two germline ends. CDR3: CASSPGIRQPQHF. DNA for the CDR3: TGTGCCAGCAGCCCCGGGATACGTCAGCCCCAGCATTTT.

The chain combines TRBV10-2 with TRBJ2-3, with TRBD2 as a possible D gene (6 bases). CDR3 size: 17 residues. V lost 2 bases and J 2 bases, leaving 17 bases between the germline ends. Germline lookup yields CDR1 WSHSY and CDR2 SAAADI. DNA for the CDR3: TGCGCCAGCAGTGAGGTCCGGAGTAGCGGATACACAGATACGCAGTATTTT. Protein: CASSEVRSSGYTDTQYF.

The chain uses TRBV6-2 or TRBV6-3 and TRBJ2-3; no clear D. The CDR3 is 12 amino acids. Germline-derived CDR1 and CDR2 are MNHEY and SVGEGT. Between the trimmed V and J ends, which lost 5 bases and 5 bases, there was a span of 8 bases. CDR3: CASSPTRDTQYF. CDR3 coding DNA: TGTGCCAGCAGTCCAACCCGAGATACGCAGTATTTT.

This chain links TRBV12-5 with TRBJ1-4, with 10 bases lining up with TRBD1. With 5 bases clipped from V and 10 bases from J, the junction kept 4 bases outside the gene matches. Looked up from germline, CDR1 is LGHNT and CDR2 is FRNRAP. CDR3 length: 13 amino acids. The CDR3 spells CASGRDRGAKLFF. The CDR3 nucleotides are TGTGCTAGTGGTCGGGACAGGGGAGCAAAACTGTTTTTT.

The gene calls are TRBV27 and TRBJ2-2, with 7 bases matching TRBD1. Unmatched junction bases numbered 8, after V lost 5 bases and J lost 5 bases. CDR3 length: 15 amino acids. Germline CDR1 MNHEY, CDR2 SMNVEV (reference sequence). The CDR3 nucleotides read TGTGCCAGCAGTCCCGACAGGGTTTGGACCGGGGAGCTGTTTTTT. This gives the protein CASSPDRVWTGELFF.

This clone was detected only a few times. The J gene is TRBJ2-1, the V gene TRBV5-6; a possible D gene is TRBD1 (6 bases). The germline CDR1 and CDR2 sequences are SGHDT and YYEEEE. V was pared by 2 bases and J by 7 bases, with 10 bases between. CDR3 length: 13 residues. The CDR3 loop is CASSFGGENEQFF. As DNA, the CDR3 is TGTGCCAGCAGCTTTGGGGGCGAGAATGAGCAGTTCTTC.

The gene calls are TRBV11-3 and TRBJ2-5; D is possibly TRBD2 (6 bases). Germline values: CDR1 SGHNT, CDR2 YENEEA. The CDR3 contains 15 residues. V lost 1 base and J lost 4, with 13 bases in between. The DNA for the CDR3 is TGTGCCAGCAGCTTAGGACTAGAGGAGGGAGAGACCCAGTACTTC. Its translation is CASSLGLEEGETQYF.

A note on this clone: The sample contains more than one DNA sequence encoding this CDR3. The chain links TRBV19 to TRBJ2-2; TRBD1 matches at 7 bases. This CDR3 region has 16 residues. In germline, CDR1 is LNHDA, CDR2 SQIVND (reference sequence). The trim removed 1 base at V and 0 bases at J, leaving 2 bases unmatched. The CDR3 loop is CASSIVQGANTGELFF. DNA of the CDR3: TGTGCCAGTAGTATAGTTCAGGGGGCGAACACCGGGGAGCTGTTTTTT.

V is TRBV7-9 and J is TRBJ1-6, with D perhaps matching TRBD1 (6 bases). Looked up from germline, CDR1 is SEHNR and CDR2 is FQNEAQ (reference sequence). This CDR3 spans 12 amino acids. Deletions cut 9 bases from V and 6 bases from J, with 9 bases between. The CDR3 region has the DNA TGTGCCAGTTCAGGGGCTAATTCACCCCTCCACTTT. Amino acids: CASSGANSPLHF.

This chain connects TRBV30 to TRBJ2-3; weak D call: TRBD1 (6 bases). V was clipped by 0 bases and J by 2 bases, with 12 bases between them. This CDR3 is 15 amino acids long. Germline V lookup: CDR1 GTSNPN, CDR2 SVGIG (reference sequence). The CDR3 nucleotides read TGTGCCTGGAGTGTACTGACAGGTCCCACAGATACGCAGTATTTT. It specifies CAWSVLTGPTDTQYF.

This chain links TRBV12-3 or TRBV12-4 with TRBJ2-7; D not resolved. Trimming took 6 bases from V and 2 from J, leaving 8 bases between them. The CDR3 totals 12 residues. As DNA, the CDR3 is TGTGCCAGCAGAAACCACCCCTACGAGCAGTACTTC. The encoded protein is CASRNHPYEQYF.

DNA of the CDR3: TGTGCCAGCAGCTTACGGGCAACGGGGGGAAATTCACCCCTCCACTTT. It encodes CASSLRATGGNSPLHF. The chain is built from TRBV7-3 and TRBJ1-6; maybe TRBD1 (5 bases). Trimming removed 2 bases from V and 7 bases from J, with 15 bases in between. The CDR3 has 16 amino acids. CDR1 is SGHTA and CDR2 is FQGTGA in the germline V gene. The variable domain in full, completed from reference TRBV7-3 and TRBJ1-6, reads GAGVSQTPSNKVTEKGKYVELRCDPISGHTALYWYRQSLGQGPEFLIYFQGTGAADDSGLPNDRFFAVRPEGSVSTLKIQRTERGDSAVYLCASSLRATGGNSPLHFGNGTRLTVT.

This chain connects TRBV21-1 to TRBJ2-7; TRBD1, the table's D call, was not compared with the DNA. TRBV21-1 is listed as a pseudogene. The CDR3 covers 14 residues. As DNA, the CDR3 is TGTGCCAGCAGCCCCAAGCCGGACAGGGCCGAGCAGTACTTC. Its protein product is CASSPKPDRAEQYF.